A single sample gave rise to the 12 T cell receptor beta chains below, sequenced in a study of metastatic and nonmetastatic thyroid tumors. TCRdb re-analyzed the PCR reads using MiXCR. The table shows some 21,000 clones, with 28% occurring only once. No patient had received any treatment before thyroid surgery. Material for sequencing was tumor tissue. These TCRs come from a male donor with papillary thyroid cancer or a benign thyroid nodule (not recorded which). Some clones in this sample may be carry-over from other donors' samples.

CDR3 bases: TGCAGTGCTAGCTGGAGACGAGGGGATGAGCAGTTCTTC. Translation: CSASWRRGDEQFF. This chain uses TRBV20-1 with TRBJ2-1, with D perhaps assigned TRBD1 or TRBD2 (5 bases each). V lost 3 bases and J lost 8, with 14 bases in between. CDR3 length: 13 residues. Germline V CDR1 and CDR2: DFQATT, SNEGSKA (reference sequence).

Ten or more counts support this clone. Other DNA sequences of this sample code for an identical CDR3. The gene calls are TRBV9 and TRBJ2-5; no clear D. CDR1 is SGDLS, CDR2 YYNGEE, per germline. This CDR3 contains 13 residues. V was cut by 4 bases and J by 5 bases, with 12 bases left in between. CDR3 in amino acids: CASSSPVGETQYF. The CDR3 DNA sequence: TGTGCCAGCAGCTCCCCTGTCGGCGAGACCCAGTACTTC.

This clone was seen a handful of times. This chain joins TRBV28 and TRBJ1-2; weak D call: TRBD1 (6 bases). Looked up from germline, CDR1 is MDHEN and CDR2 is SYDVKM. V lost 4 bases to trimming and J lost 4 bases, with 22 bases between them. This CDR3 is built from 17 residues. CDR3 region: CASSSSGLGAFGYGYTF. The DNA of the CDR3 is TGTGCCAGCAGTTCCTCGGGTTTGGGGGCTTTTGGCTATGGCTACACCTTC.

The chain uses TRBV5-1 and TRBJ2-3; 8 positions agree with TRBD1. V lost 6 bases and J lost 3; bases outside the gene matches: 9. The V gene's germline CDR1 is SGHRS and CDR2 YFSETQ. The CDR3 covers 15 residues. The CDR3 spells CASTLDRVRTDTQYF. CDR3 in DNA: TGCGCCAGCACATTGGACAGGGTCCGGACAGATACGCAGTATTTT.

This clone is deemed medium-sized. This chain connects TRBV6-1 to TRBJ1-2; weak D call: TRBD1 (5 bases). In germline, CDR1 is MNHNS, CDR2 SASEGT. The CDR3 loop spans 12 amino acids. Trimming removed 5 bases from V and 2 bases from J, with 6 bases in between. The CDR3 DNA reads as TGTGCCAGCAGTAGGGACAACTATGGCTACACCTTC. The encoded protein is CASSRDNYGYTF.

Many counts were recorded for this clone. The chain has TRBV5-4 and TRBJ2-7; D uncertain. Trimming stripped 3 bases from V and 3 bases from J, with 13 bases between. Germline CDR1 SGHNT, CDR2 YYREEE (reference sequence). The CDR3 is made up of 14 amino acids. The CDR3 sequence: CASSSTTALYEQYF. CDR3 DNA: TGTGCCAGCAGCTCAACTACTGCACTCTACGAGCAGTACTTC. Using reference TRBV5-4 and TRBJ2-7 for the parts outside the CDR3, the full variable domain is ETGVTQSPTHLIKTRGQQVTLRCSSQSGHNTVSWYQQALGQGPQFIFQYYREEENGRGNFPPRFSGLQFPNYSSELNVNALELDDSALYLCASSSTTALYEQYFGPGTRLTVT.

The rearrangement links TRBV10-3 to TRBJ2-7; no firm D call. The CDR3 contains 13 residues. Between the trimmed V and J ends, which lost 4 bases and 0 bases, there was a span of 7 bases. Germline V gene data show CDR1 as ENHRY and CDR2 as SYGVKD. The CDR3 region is CAISAQSSYEQYF. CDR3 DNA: TGTGCCATCAGTGCCCAGAGCTCCTACGAGCAGTACTTC.

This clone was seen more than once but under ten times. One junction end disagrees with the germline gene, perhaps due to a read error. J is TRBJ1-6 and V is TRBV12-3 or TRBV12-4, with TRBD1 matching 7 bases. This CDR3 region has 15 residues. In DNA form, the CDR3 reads TGTGCCAGCAGTCTTCCCGACAGGGAAAATTCACACCTCCACTTT. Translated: CASSLPDRENSHLHF.

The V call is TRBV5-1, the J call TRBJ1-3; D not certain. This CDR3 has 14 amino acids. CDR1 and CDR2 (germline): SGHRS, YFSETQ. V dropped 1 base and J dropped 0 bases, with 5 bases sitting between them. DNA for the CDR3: TGCGCCAGCAGCTTGCTAAGCTCTGGAAACACCATATATTTT. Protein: CASSLLSSGNTIYF.

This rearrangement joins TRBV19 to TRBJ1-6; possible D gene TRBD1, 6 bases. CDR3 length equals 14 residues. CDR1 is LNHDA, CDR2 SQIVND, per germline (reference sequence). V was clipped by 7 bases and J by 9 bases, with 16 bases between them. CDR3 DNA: TGTGCCAGTAAGGACGGGGGCCAAGGTTCACCCCTCCACTTT. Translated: CASKDGGQGSPLHF.

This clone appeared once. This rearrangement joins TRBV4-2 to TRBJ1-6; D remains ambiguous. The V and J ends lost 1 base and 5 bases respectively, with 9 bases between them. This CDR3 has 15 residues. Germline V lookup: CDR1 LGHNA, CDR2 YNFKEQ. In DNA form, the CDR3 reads TGTGCCAGCAGCCAAGGGATTGGGGATAATTCACCCCTCCACTTT. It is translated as CASSQGIGDNSPLHF.

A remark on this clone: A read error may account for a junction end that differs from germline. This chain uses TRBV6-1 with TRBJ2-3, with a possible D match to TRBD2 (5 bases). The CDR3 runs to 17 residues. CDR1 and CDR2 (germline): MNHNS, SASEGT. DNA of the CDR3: TGTGCCAGCAGTGGCCGAGGTACGGCGGCTAGCACATATACGCAGTATTTT. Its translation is CASSGRGTAASTYTQYF.